This T cell receptor beta chain was obtained from a study of T cells after yellow fever vaccination. Via MiXCR, TCRdb re-called the 5' RACE reads, giving one row per CDR3 protein. Among about 160,000 distinct CDR3 sequences, around 7.3% were seen once, and the ten largest hold approximately 2.4%. The sequences come from CD4+ T cells sorted from PBMCs, collected 5 days after the first yellow fever vaccination. The sequence was collected from a young man who received the YFV17D yellow fever vaccine.

The CDR3 protein is CASSAWGRGSHIQYF. The CDR3, as DNA: TGTGCCAGCAGTGCCTGGGGCAGGGGGTCTCACATTCAGTACTTC. J is TRBJ2-4 and V is TRBV6-4; 7 bases map to TRBD1. This CDR3 region has 15 residues. Unmatched junction bases numbered 11, after V lost 4 bases and J lost 8 bases. The V gene's germline CDR1 is MRHNA and CDR2 SNTAGT.